The 3 T cell receptor beta chains in this list originate from one sample, sequenced in a study of shared T cell receptors in the human thymus. The repertoire was sequenced with immunoSEQ multiplex PCR; TCRdb's copy has only in-frame clones and lacks some. The sample contains over 450,000 clones, about 84% of which appear only once. These data were also reused for a study on human thymus T cells.

Material for sequencing was thymocytes. The source of these receptors is a boy in the first two years of life with a congenital heart defect.

V gene TRBV7-2 combines with J gene TRBJ2-1; a possible D gene is TRBD2 (6 bases). This CDR3 region has 16 residues. CDR1 and CDR2 (germline): SGHTA, FQGNSA. With 5 bases removed from V and 0 bases from J, the gap between germline ends came to 14 bases. The CDR3 loop is CASSPPGLTSYNEQFF. DNA for the CDR3: TGTGCCAGCAGCCCACCGGGACTTACCTCCTACAATGAGCAGTTCTTC.

The chain couples TRBV7-2 to TRBJ2-1; TRBD2 matches 9 bases. CDR3 length equals 15 residues. Germline V gene sequence: CDR1 SGHTA, CDR2 FQGNSA. J was trimmed by 5 bases and V by 3 bases; bases with no gene match: 5. CDR3 coding DNA: TGTGCCAGCAGCTTTGCTAGCGGGGCCCACAATGAGCAGTTCTTC. Translated, it gives CASSFASGAHNEQFF.

The J gene is TRBJ2-5, the V gene TRBV4-3; 7 nucleotides align to TRBD1. Per the germline V gene, CDR1 is LGHNA and CDR2 is YSLEER. The CDR3 length is 16 residues. The V and J ends lost 3 bases and 1 base, in that order; junction bases with no gene match: 8. CDR3 bases: TGCGCCAGCAGCCATGACTACAGACAGGGCCAAGAGACCCAGTACTTC. It specifies CASSHDYRQGQETQYF.